The sequence of this TCR beta chain was determined in a study of T cells in Graves' hyperthyroidism and ophthalmopathy. Using RNA transcripts as the source, TCR beta CDR3 regions were amplified. First-round RT-PCR targeting the TCR CDR3 was performed with the HTBI primer set. Each CDR3 protein gets one entry after TCRdb re-called the multiplex PCR reads with MiXCR. Of roughly 56,000 distinct CDR3 sequences in the sample, roughly 49% were seen once. CDR3 length: 13 residues. The V and J ends lost 5 bases and 4 bases respectively, with 12 bases between them. Germline assignment: CDR1 MDHEN and CDR2 SYDVKM. This clonotype was observed at least ten times.

The source material was blood. This TCR derives from a woman between 25 and 40 years old with Graves' ophthalmopathy. The chain couples TRBV28 to TRBJ2-7; tentatively, D is TRBD2 (6 bases). CDR3 bases: TGTGCCAGCAGTATGACTAGGTCGTACGAGCAGTACTTC. This gives the protein CASSMTRSYEQYF.